The 16 T cell receptor beta chains below were found in one sample sequenced in a study of T cell responses to AZD1222 COVID-19 vaccine. Sequenced by immunoSEQ multiplex PCR; TCRdb stores in-frame clones only, minus some. The table lists 24,000 or so clones, roughly 84% of them singletons. The specimen was peripheral blood, collected 28 days after the second AZD1222 dose. These TCRs come from an adult who received the AZD1222 COVID-19 vaccine.

V is TRBV6-5 and J is TRBJ1-6; TRBD1 is a possible D gene (5 bases). V gave up 7 bases and J gave up 5 bases, with 12 bases separating them. CDR3 length equals 14 residues. Germline CDR1 reads MNHEY; CDR2 reads SVGAGI. The CDR3, as DNA: TGTGCCAGCACCTGGACACCAAATAATTCACCCCTCCACTTT. It specifies CASTWTPNNSPLHF.

The gene calls are TRBV6-4 and TRBJ2-2; 13 bases agree with TRBD2. Looked up from germline, CDR1 is MRHNA and CDR2 is SNTAGT. The J segment lost 4 bases and the V segment lost 5 bases, leaving 1 base of the junction unmatched. The CDR3 runs to 15 residues. For the CDR3, the DNA is TGTGCCAGCAGTCGGACTAGCGGGAGCACCGGGGAGCTGTTTTTT. It codes for CASSRTSGSTGELFF.

The chain links TRBV7-3 to TRBJ2-6; D unclear. The CDR3 runs to 13 residues. Germline values: CDR1 SGHTA, CDR2 FQGTGA. Trimming removed 7 bases from V and 2 bases from J, with 6 bases in between. The CDR3 nucleotides are TGTGCCAGCACGGCACCTGGGGCCAACGTCCTGACTTTC. The encoded protein is CASTAPGANVLTF.

As DNA, the CDR3 is TGTGCCAGCAGTTTCCTCGACAGACTTGACACTGAAGCTTTCTTT. It encodes CASSFLDRLDTEAFF. V gene TRBV27 combines with J gene TRBJ1-1; TRBD1 is a possible D gene (5 bases). The CDR3 consists of 15 residues. Germline V lookup: CDR1 MNHEY, CDR2 SMNVEV (reference sequence). Trimming shortened V by 3 bases and J by 3 bases, and 14 bases separated the two germline ends.

This clone was detected a few times. The chain combines TRBV3-1 (or the pseudogene TRBV3-2) with TRBJ1-5, with D possibly TRBD1 on 5 matching bases. From germline, CDR1 is LGHDT and CDR2 YNNKEL (reference sequence). The CDR3 consists of 16 residues. Trimming shortened V by 4 bases and J by 1 base, and 14 bases separated the two germline ends. In nucleotides, the CDR3 is TGTGCCAGCAGCCCCAGTTGGGGGGACAGCAATCAGCCCCAGCATTTT. It is translated as CASSPSWGDSNQPQHF.

The gene calls are TRBV4-2 and TRBJ1-5; no definite D call. CDR1 LGHNA and CDR2 YNFKEQ come from the germline V gene. Trimming took off 5 bases at V and 8 bases at J, with 16 bases between the two ends. This CDR3 is built from 14 residues. The DNA for the CDR3 is TGTGCCAGCAGCGACCAAAAGGGAGATAAGCCCCAGCATTTT. The encoded protein is CASSDQKGDKPQHF.

The chain is built from TRBV25-1 and TRBJ2-1, with D perhaps TRBD1 (6 bases). This CDR3 is built from 13 residues. From germline, CDR1 is MGHDK and CDR2 SYGVNS. Deletions cut 5 bases from V and 8 bases from J, with 13 bases between. The CDR3: CASSSYDRYEQFF. The DNA for the CDR3 is TGTGCCAGCAGTTCCTATGACAGGTATGAGCAGTTCTTC.

The chain links TRBV4-1 to TRBJ2-5, with TRBD2 matching over 13 bases. The CDR3 covers 16 residues. V was pared by 1 base and J by 5 bases, with 4 bases of the junction left unmatched. Germline values: CDR1 MGHRA, CDR2 YSYEKL. CDR3 nucleotide sequence: TGCGCCAGCAGCCAAGCTACTAGCGGGAGGGGGGAGACCCAGTACTTC. Protein: CASSQATSGRGETQYF.

The chain links TRBV24-1 to TRBJ2-5; D ambiguous. Germline V gives CDR1 KGHDR, CDR2 SFDVKD. The V gene lost 0 bases and the J gene lost 3 bases, with 4 bases spanning the gap. The CDR3 has 13 residues. The CDR3 protein is CATSDLSEETQYF. Written as DNA, the CDR3 is TGTGCCACCAGTGATTTGTCCGAAGAGACCCAGTACTTC.

V gene TRBV11-3 combines with J gene TRBJ2-7; 9 bases are shared with TRBD2. The CDR3 extends over 14 amino acids. Germline V gene lookup returns CDR1 SGHNT and CDR2 YENEEA. The V segment lost 5 bases and the J segment 2 bases; nucleotides outside the gene matches: 4. CDR3 residues: CASSESGRTYEQYF. CDR3 DNA: TGTGCCAGCAGCGAGAGCGGGAGGACCTACGAGCAGTACTTC.

V gene TRBV3-1 (or the pseudogene TRBV3-2) combines with J gene TRBJ1-1, with unresolved D. The CDR3 has 14 amino acids. Trimming stripped 10 bases from V and 0 bases from J, with 15 bases between. Germline loops: CDR1 LGHDT, CDR2 YNNKEL (reference sequence). The CDR3, as DNA: TGTGCCACCTCACGAGGGCCCATGAACACTGAAGCTTTCTTT. As protein: CATSRGPMNTEAFF.

This chain joins TRBV5-1 and TRBJ2-7; 7 bases match TRBD1. V was clipped by 9 bases and J by 6 bases; unmatched bases: 12. The CDR3 loop spans 13 amino acids. Per the germline V gene, CDR1 is SGHRS and CDR2 is YFSETQ. The CDR3 spells CATSEGGGFEQYF. DNA of the CDR3: TGCGCCACCTCAGAAGGGGGCGGTTTCGAGCAGTACTTC.

This clone was observed a few times. The rearrangement links TRBV9 to TRBJ2-3, with 16 nucleotides matching TRBD2. The CDR3 contains 18 residues. V trimming: 4 bases; J trimming: 1 base; junction bases outside the gene matches: 6. Germline V CDR1 and CDR2: SGDLS, YYNGEE. This chain's CDR3 is CASSPSGTSGGGTDTQYF. Written as DNA, the CDR3 is TGTGCCAGCAGCCCATCCGGGACTAGCGGGGGGGGCACAGATACGCAGTATTTT.

This clone was observed once. V gene TRBV9 combines with J gene TRBJ1-2, with no clear D. Deletions cut 4 bases from V and 4 bases from J, with 14 bases between. Germline CDR1 and CDR2: SGDLS and YYNGEE. The CDR3 sequence is 14 residues long. CDR3 in DNA: TGTGCCAGCAGCCGCGACCCGGAGGGCTATGGCTACACCTTC. Protein product: CASSRDPEGYGYTF.

The V call is TRBV7-2, the J call TRBJ2-2, with D possibly TRBD2 on 5 matching bases. This CDR3 has 14 residues. Germline loops: CDR1 SGHTA, CDR2 FQGNSA. Trimming removed 4 bases at V and 7 bases at J, with 13 bases between. The CDR3 nucleotides are TGTGCCAGCAGCTCTACTCCTAGCATCGGGGAGCTGTTTTTT. This encodes CASSSTPSIGELFF.

This chain links TRBV7-9 with TRBJ1-6; 7 nucleotides align to TRBD1. The CDR3 spans 16 residues. Trimming took 5 bases from V and 10 from J; bases not matched to a gene: 14. The germline CDR1 and CDR2 sequences are SEHNR and FQNEAQ (reference sequence). DNA for the CDR3: TGTGCCAGCAGCGCCCCCGGGACAGTAGCTGGCTCACCCCTCCACTTT. It specifies CASSAPGTVAGSPLHF.